This section outlines one TCR beta chain sequence together with its context. The repertoire was sequenced with immunoSEQ multiplex PCR; TCRdb's copy has only in-frame clones and lacks some. The data contain under 350,000 clones, approximately 83% of them seen just once; the ten biggest clones take up roughly 1%. With V trimmed by 4 bases and J by 2 bases, 10 bases remained unmatched. Germline assignment: CDR1 SNHLY and CDR2 FYNNEI. The CDR3 runs 17 residues. The data are from a study of cytomegalovirus exposure and HLA in healthy donors. Whole-study context: The same platform as the roughly 630 first-cohort repertoires was used for the 110 or so validation repertoires, a later analysis reported.

The rearrangement links TRBV2 to TRBJ2-7, with 11 nucleotides matching TRBD1. The clonotype originates from a woman under 30 in good health and CMV-seronegative. Material for sequencing was PBMCs. In nucleotides, the CDR3 is TGTGCCAGCAGTGGTTTGGGCCCGGGACAGGGGGCCTACGAGCAGTACTTC. Protein product: CASSGLGPGQGAYEQYF.